This TCR beta chain was captured by sequencing in a study of T cell responses to AZD1222 COVID-19 vaccine. Study information: Second-dose intervals near 4 or 12 weeks were combined.

TCRdb's table, derived via immunoSEQ multiplex PCR, lists solely in-frame clones and lacks some. This sample has around 100,000 clones, with 92% found just once. V was clipped by 5 bases and J by 4 bases, with 14 bases between them. Germline loops: CDR1 SGHTA, CDR2 FQGTGA. CDR3 length equals 14 residues. This clone occurred once. As yet, its antigen is unknown. Study findings and constraints: CD4 TCRs associated with vaccination spanned spike, dominating at 160-218 and 743-854. Just 5 to 7 AZD1222 recipients were seropositive at baseline.

The sequence was collected from an adult in good health. The source was peripheral blood, collected on day 0 of AZD1222 vaccination. The chain carries TRBV7-3 and TRBJ2-5; maybe TRBD1 (6 bases). In nucleotides, the CDR3 is TGTGCCAGCAGCCCCGGGCCGACAGGAGAGACCCAGTACTTC. This sequence encodes CASSPGPTGETQYF.